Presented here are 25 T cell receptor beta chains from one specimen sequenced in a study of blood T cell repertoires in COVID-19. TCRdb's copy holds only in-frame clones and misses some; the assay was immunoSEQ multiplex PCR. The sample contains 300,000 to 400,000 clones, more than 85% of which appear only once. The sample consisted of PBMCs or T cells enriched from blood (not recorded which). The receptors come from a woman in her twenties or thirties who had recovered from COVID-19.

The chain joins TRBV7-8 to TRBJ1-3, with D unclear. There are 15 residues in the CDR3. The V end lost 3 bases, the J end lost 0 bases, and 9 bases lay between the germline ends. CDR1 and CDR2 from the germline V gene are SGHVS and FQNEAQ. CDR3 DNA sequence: TGTGCCAGCAGCTTCGACTGGAGCTCTGGAAACACCATATATTTT. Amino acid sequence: CASSFDWSSGNTIYF.

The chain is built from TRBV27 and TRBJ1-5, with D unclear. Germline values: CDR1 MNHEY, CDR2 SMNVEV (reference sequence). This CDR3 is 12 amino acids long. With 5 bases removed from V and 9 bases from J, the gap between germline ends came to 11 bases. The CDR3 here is CASSPRPGPQHF. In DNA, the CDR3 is TGTGCCAGCAGTCCGCGACCAGGGCCCCAGCATTTT.

CDR3 loop: CASSPKETGVTEAFF. CDR3 bases: TGTGCCAGCAGCCCCAAGGAGACCGGGGTCACTGAAGCTTTCTTT. The rearrangement links TRBV7-8 to TRBJ1-1; D unclear. The CDR3 runs 15 residues. Germline loops: CDR1 SGHVS, CDR2 FQNEAQ. Trimming shortened V by 5 bases and J by 4 bases, and 17 bases separated the two germline ends.

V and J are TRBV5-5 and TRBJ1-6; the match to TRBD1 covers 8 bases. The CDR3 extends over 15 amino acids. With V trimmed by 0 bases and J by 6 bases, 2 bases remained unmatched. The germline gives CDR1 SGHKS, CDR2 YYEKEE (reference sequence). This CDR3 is CASSLEDRANSPLHF. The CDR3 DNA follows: TGTGCCAGCAGCTTGGAGGACAGGGCTAATTCACCCCTCCACTTT.

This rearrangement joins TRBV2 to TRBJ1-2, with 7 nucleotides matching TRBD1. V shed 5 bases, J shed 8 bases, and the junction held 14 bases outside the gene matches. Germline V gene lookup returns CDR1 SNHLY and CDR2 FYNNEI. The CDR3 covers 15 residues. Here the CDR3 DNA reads TGTGCCAGCAGTTTCGCTAGGGACAGCCCTAGGGGCTACACCTTC. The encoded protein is CASSFARDSPRGYTF. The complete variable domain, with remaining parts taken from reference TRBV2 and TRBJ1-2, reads EPEVTQTPSHQVTQMGQEVILRCVPISNHLYFYWYRQILGQKVEFLVSFYNNEISEKSEIFDDQFSVERPDGSNFTLKIRSTKLEDSAMYFCASSFARDSPRGYTFGSGTRLTVV.

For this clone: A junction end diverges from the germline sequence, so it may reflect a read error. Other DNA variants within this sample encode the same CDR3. The CDR3 bases are TGTGCCTGGAGTGTAGGCGGGGGGGAAGAAACCCAGTACTTC. Amino acid sequence: CAWSVGGGEETQYF. This rearrangement joins TRBV30 to TRBJ2-5; the match to TRBD2 covers 9 bases. From germline, CDR1 is GTSNPN and CDR2 SVGIG (reference sequence). This CDR3 spans 14 amino acids.

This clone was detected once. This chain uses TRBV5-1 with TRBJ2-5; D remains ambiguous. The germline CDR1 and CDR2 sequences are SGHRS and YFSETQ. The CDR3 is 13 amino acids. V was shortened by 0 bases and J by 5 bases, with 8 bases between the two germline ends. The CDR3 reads CASSLAVEETQYF. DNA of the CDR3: TGCGCCAGCAGCTTGGCGGTAGAGGAGACCCAGTACTTC.

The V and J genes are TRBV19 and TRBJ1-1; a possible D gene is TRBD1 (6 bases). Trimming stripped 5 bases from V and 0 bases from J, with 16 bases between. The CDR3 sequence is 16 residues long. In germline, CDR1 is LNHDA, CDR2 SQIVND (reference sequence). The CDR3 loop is CASSPDPGTLNTEAFF. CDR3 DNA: TGTGCCAGTAGTCCTGACCCGGGGACATTGAACACTGAAGCTTTCTTT.

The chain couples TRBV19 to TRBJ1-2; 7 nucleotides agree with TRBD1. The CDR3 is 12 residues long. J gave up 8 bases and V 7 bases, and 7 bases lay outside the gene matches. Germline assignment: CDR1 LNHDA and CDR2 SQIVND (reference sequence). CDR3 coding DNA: TGTGCCAGTACGGACAGGACCATCGGCTACACCTTC. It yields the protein CASTDRTIGYTF.

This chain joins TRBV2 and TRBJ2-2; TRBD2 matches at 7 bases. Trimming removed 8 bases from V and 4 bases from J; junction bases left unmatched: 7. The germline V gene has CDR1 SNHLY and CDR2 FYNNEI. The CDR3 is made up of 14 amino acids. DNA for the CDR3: TGTGCCAGCGTTAGCGGGTCGCGCACCGGGGAGCTGTTTTTT. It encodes CASVSGSRTGELFF.

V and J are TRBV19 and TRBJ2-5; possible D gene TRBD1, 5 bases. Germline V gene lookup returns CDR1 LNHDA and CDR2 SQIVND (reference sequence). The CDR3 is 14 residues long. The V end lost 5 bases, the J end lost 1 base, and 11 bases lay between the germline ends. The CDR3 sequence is CASSRQTLQETQYF. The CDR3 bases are TGTGCCAGTAGTCGACAGACCCTCCAAGAGACCCAGTACTTC.

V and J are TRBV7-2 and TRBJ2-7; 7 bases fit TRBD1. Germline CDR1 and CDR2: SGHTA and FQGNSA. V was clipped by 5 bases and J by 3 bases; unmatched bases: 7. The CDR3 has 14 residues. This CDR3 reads CASSPRQGSYEQYF. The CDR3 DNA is TGTGCCAGCAGCCCTCGACAGGGAAGCTACGAGCAGTACTTC.

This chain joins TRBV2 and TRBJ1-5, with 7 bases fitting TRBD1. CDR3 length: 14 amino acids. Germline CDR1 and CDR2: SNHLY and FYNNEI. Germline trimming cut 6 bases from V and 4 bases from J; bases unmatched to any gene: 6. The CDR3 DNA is TGTGCCAGCAGGGGGACAGTGACTAATCAGCCCCAGCATTTT. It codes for CASRGTVTNQPQHF.

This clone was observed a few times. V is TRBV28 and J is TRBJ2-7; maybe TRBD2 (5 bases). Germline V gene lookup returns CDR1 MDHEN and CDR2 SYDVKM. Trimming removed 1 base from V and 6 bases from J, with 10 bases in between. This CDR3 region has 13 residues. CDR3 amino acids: CASSLFWAGEQYF. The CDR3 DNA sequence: TGTGCCAGCAGTTTATTTTGGGCGGGCGAGCAGTACTTC. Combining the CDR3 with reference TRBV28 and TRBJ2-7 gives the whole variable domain DVKVTQSSRYLVKRTGEKVFLECVQDMDHENMFWYRQDPGLGLRLIYFSYDVKMKEKGDIPEGYSVSREKKERFSLILESASTNQTSMYLCASSLFWAGEQYFGPGTRLTVT.

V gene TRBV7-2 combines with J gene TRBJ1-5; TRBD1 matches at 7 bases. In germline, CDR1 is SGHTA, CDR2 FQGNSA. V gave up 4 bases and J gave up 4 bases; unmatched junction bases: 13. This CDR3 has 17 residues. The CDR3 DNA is TGTGCCAGCAGCTCAACCAAGACAGGGTTTGGAAATCAGCCCCAGCATTTT. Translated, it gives CASSSTKTGFGNQPQHF.

CDR3 sequence (DNA): TGTGCCAGCAGCGAAAATACAGGCTACGAGCAGTACTTC. Protein sequence: CASSENTGYEQYF. The rearrangement uses TRBV7-2 and TRBJ2-7, with D perhaps TRBD1 (5 bases). This CDR3 comprises 13 residues. Germline V gives CDR1 SGHTA, CDR2 FQGNSA. V shed 5 bases and J shed 3 bases, with 11 bases lying between them. Together with reference TRBV7-2 and TRBJ2-7, the CDR3 gives the full variable domain: GAGVSQSPSNKVTEKGKDVELRCDPISGHTALYWYRQSLGQGLEFLIYFQGNSAPDKSGLPSDRFSAERTGGSVSTLTIQRTQQEDSAVYLCASSENTGYEQYFGPGTRLTVT.

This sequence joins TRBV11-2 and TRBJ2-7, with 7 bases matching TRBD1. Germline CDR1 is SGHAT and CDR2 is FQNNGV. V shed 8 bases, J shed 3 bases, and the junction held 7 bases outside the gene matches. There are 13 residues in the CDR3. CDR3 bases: TGTGCCAGCTCCCGAGCAGGGGGCTACGAGCAGTACTTC. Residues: CASSRAGGYEQYF.

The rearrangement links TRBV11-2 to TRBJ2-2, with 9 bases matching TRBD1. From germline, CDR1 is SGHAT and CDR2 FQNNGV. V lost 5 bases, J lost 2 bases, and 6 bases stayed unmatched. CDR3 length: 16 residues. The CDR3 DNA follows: TGTGCCAGCAGCCGCCAACAGGGGGCTAACACCGGGGAGCTGTTTTTT. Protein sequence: CASSRQQGANTGELFF.

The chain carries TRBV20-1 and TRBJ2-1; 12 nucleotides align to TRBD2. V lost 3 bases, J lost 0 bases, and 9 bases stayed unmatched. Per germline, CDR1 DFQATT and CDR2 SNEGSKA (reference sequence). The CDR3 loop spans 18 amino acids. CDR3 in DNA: TGCAGTGCTAGTCGGCTAGCGGGGGGGCAGAGCTCCTACAATGAGCAGTTCTTC. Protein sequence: CSASRLAGGQSSYNEQFF.

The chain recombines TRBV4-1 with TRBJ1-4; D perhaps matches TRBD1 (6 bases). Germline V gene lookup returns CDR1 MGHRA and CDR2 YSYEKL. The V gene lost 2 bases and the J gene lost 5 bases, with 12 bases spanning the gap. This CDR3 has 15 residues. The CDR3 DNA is TGCGCCAGCAGCCAAAGCCAGGGGCGGAATGAAAAACTGTTTTTT. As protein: CASSQSQGRNEKLFF.

The CDR3 nucleotides are TGCGCCAGCAGCCTTCCACCCGGGACTAGCGACTACAATGAGCAGTTCTTC. The encoded protein is CASSLPPGTSDYNEQFF. The chain employs TRBV4-1 and TRBJ2-1, with 10 bases identical to TRBD2. Germline V gives CDR1 MGHRA, CDR2 YSYEKL. The CDR3 is 17 amino acids. V shed 4 bases and J 3 bases; nucleotides not matched to a gene: 9.

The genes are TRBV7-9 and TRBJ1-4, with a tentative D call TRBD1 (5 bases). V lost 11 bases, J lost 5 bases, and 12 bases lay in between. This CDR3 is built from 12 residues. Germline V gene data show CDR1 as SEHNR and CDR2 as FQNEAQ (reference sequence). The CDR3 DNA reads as TGTGCCGGCGGGACGGGAAATGAAAAACTGTTTTTT. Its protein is CAGGTGNEKLFF.

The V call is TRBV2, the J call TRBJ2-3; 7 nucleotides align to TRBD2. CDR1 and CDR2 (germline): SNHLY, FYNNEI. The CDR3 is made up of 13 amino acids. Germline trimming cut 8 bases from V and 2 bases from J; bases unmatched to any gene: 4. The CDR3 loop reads CASGGDPTDTQYF. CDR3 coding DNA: TGTGCCAGCGGGGGGGATCCCACAGATACGCAGTATTTT. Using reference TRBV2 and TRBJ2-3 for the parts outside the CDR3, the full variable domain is EPEVTQTPSHQVTQMGQEVILRCVPISNHLYFYWYRQILGQKVEFLVSFYNNEISEKSEIFDDQFSVERPDGSNFTLKIRSTKLEDSAMYFCASGGDPTDTQYFGPGTRLTVL.

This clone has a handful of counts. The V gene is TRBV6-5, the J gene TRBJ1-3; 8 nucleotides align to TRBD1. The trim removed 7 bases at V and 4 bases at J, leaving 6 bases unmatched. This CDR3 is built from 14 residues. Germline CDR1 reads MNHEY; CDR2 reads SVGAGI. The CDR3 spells CASTRTGSGNTIYF. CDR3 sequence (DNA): TGTGCCAGCACTAGGACAGGGTCCGGAAACACCATATATTTT.

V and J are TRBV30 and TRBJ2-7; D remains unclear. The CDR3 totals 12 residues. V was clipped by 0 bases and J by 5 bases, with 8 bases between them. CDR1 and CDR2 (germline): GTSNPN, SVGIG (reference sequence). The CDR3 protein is CAWSVGVHEQYF. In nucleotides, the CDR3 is TGTGCCTGGAGTGTTGGAGTCCACGAGCAGTACTTC.